This is a list of T cell receptor beta chains from one sample in a study of OX40 agonist ivuxolimab in advanced cancers. Profiling relied on immunoSEQ multiplex PCR, and the TCRdb table lists in-frame clones only, not all of them. Of 73,000 or so clones listed, 86% were seen once; the top ten hold under 0.85%. Sequencing used CD4+ or CD8+ T cells sorted from blood, obtained in a trial of the OX40 agonist ivuxolimab. The receptors were sampled from an adult with an advanced solid tumor such as melanoma, head and neck, liver or kidney cancer. Each CDR3 is given with its conserved first and last residue. Each record gives: D gene, clone size, V gene, J gene, CDR3 DNA, CDR3 protein. D genes are given only for firm matches. The size field is filled for only some rows; it gives once, few, many or a size class.

.	.	TRBV6-5	TRBJ1-1	TGTGCCAGCAGTTACTGGCAGGGAAGTACTGAAGCTTTCTTT	CASSYWQGSTEAFF
.	.	TRBV7-2	TRBJ2-7	TGTGCCAGCAGCCTGATACTCGGACGGAGCTACGAGCAGTACTTC	CASSLILGRSYEQYF
.	.	TRBV30	TRBJ1-4	TGTGCCTGGTGGGGTGGGGTACTTGAAAAACTGTTTTTT	CAWWGGVLEKLFF
.	.	TRBV11-2	TRBJ2-4	TGTGCCAGCAGCTTAGATCCCGGACGTTTGGGAAACATTCAGTACTTC	CASSLDPGRLGNIQYF
.	.	TRBV7-2	TRBJ1-5	TGTGCCAGCAGCTCCCCCCGGGGGCTCCAGCATTTT	CASSSPRGLQHF
TRBD2	.	TRBV7-8	TRBJ2-5	TGTGCCAGCAGCTTTATCCCTAGCGGGAGCTTCGGGGAGACCCAGTACTTC	CASSFIPSGSFGETQYF
.	.	TRBV5-1	TRBJ1-1	TGCGCCAGCAGCTTGGCTCGAGGGGCGCATGTGAACACTGAAGCTTTCTTT	CASSLARGAHVNTEAFF
TRBD1	.	TRBV6-5	TRBJ1-2	TGTGCCAGCAGCAGGGACAGCTATGGCTACACCTTC	CASSRDSYGYTF
TRBD1	.	TRBV30	TRBJ1-5	TGTGCCTGGAGGGAGACAGGGGGTTCGAGCAATCAGCCCCAGCATTTT	CAWRETGGSSNQPQHF
.	.	TRBV4-1	TRBJ1-1	TGCGCCAGCAGCCAAGAACCAGGGCGGGGGAGGGCTTTCTTT	CASSQEPGRGRAFF
.	.	TRBV7-9	TRBJ2-3	TGTGCCAGCCGAGTAGGGGGGACCACAGATACGCAGTATTTT	CASRVGGTTDTQYF
.	few	TRBV27	TRBJ2-3	TGTGCCAGCAGTTTGGGAGGCACAGATACGCAGTATTTT	CASSLGGTDTQYF
TRBD2	.	TRBV5-1	TRBJ2-5	TGCGCCAGCAGCTTGGCCCCCAGGACTAGCGGGGGACAAGAGACCCAGTACTTC	CASSLAPRTSGGQETQYF
.	once	TRBV6-5	TRBJ2-1	TGTGCCAGCATGGCCCTCCCGGGGAATGAGCAGTTCTTC	CASMALPGNEQFF
TRBD1	.	TRBV7-2	TRBJ2-7	TGTGCCAGCAGCTTCAGGACAGGGGAGAGGGGCGAGCAGTACTTC	CASSFRTGERGEQYF
.	.	TRBV6-1	TRBJ2-6	TGTGCCAGCAGGATTTTCTCTGGGGCCAACGTCCTGACTTTC	CASRIFSGANVLTF
.	.	TRBV14	TRBJ2-7	TGTGCCAGCAGCCATTGGCTAGTAAAATCCGAGCAGTACTTC	CASSHWLVKSEQYF
.	.	TRBV5-1	TRBJ1-4	TGCGCCAGCAGCTTGGGTGGGATTGGCGAAAAACTGTTTTTT	CASSLGGIGEKLFF
.	.	TRBV20-1	TRBJ1-1	TGCAGTGCTTCCGCGGGGGGACTAGCTTTCTTT	CSASAGGLAFF
TRBD2	.	TRBV28	TRBJ2-3	TGTGCCAGCAGAGACACTAGCGGTAGCACAGATACGCAGTATTTT	CASRDTSGSTDTQYF
TRBD1	.	TRBV7-6	TRBJ2-7	TGTGCCAGCAGCTTAGAATCCCAGAGGACAGGGCACGAGCAGTACTTC	CASSLESQRTGHEQYF
TRBD1	.	TRBV5-1	TRBJ2-1	TGCGCCAGCAGCTTGGGACAGGGGAAGTTCGATGAGCAGTTCTTC	CASSLGQGKFDEQFF
TRBD1	.	TRBV4-3	TRBJ1-6	TGCGCCAGCAGCCAGGCGGGACAGGTGCGTTCACCCCTCCACTTT	CASSQAGQVRSPLHF
TRBD1	.	TRBV29-1	TRBJ2-5	TGCAGCGCCTCCGGGACAGGGGGGCGGGGGGAGACCCAGTACTTC	CSASGTGGRGETQYF
.	few	TRBV2	TRBJ2-7	TGTGCCAGCAGTGAAGGCCAGGGGTTGGGGGACGAGCAGTACTTC	CASSEGQGLGDEQYF
.	.	TRBV2	TRBJ2-3	TGTGCCAGCCAGACAGGGAGGGCAGATACGCAGTATTTT	CASQTGRADTQYF
TRBD1	.	TRBV7-2	TRBJ1-3	TGTGCCAGCAGCTTAATTGACAGGGGTTCTGGAAACACCATATATTTT	CASSLIDRGSGNTIYF
.	.	TRBV7-9	TRBJ1-1	TGTGCCAGCAGCTTAGCTTCAGGCCCGAACACTGAAGCTTTCTTT	CASSLASGPNTEAFF
TRBD2	.	TRBV27	TRBJ2-7	TGTGCCAGCAGTGTCTCCGGGACGGGGGGGGGCGAGCAGTACTTC	CASSVSGTGGGEQYF
.	.	TRBV6-6	TRBJ1-1	TGTGCCAGCAGTTACCAAAGGAACACTGAAGCTTTCTTT	CASSYQRNTEAFF
TRBD1	.	TRBV7-9	TRBJ2-1	TGTGCCAGCAGCCCCCACAGGGGGCTTTCCTACAATGAGCAGTTCTTC	CASSPHRGLSYNEQFF
.	few	TRBV21-1	TRBJ1-2	TGTGCCAGCAGCAAAGGGGTTCCACAGGGGAGGGACTATGGCTACACCTTC	CASSKGVPQGRDYGYTF
TRBD1	.	TRBV5-5	TRBJ1-1	TGTGCCAGCAGCGACAGGGGGCATACTGAAGCTTTCTTT	CASSDRGHTEAFF
TRBD1	.	TRBV27	TRBJ1-2	TGTGCCAGCCAGGGGGATCAAAATGGCTACACCTTC	CASQGDQNGYTF
.	.	TRBV6-6	TRBJ1-6	TGTGCCAGCATAACAGAACCTAATTCACCCCTCCACTTT	CASITEPNSPLHF
.	.	TRBV4-2	TRBJ1-2	TGTGCCAGCAGCCAAGATTATCCGGGATCCTATGGCTACACCTTC	CASSQDYPGSYGYTF
.	.	TRBV20-1	TRBJ2-5	TGCAGTGCTAGAGGGGGGGAGACCCAGTACTTC	CSARGGETQYF
.	.	TRBV29-1	TRBJ2-1	TGCAGCGTTGGGGATGACGTCTACAATGAGCAGTTCTTC	CSVGDDVYNEQFF
TRBD1	.	TRBV10-3	TRBJ2-1	TGTGCCATCGGAATGGAGAGGGGGCTGGGGAATGAGCAGTTCTTC	CAIGMERGLGNEQFF
.	.	TRBV18	TRBJ1-1	TGCGCCAGCTCACCGCTCAGGGGTGAGACTGAAGCTTTCTTT	CASSPLRGETEAFF
.	.	TRBV11-2	TRBJ2-5	TGTGCCAGCAGCTTAGTAACAGTGGAGACCCAGTACTTC	CASSLVTVETQYF
TRBD1	.	TRBV5-6	TRBJ2-5	TGTGCCAGCAGCTTAGGGGACAGGTTAAAGGAGACCCAGTACTTC	CASSLGDRLKETQYF
.	.	TRBV7-9	TRBJ2-7	TGTGCCAGCAGCTTAGACGGCAGAAGTCGTCCCGAGCAGTACTTC	CASSLDGRSRPEQYF
.	.	TRBV7-9	TRBJ1-2	TGTGCCAGCAGCCTGACGGATAACTATGGCTACACCTTC	CASSLTDNYGYTF
TRBD1	.	TRBV9	TRBJ2-1	TGTGCCAGCAGCCTTAGCGCCGGGACAGGGACCAATGAGCAGTTCTTC	CASSLSAGTGTNEQFF
.	.	TRBV4-3	TRBJ2-1	TGCGCCAGCAGTTCCCAGTCTTACAATGAGCAGTTCTTC	CASSSQSYNEQFF